The 17 T cell receptor beta chains below all came from one sample that was sequenced in a study of blood T cell repertoires in COVID-19. Sequencing was performed with immunoSEQ multiplex PCR; in TCRdb, only in-frame clones are kept and a portion is missing. The sample includes 180,000 or so clones, roughly 89% of them seen just once. The sample taken for sequencing was peripheral blood. The receptors shown here come from a man in his forties with acute or convalescent COVID-19.

The chain couples TRBV6-2 or TRBV6-3 to TRBJ1-2; 7 bases agree with TRBD1. V shed 7 bases, J shed 3 bases, and the junction held 8 bases outside the gene matches. The CDR3 totals 14 residues. CDR1 MNHEY and CDR2 SVGEGT come from the germline V gene. The CDR3 nucleotides are TGTGCCAGCACCCCCAGGACAGGTGACTATGGCTACACCTTC. The encoded protein is CASTPRTGDYGYTF.

CDR3 residues: CASSRAAPANYGYTF. In nucleotides, the CDR3 is TGCGCCAGCAGTCGCGCGGCCCCAGCTAACTATGGCTACACCTTC. The V and J genes are TRBV5-1 and TRBJ1-2; D is undetermined. Germline lookup yields CDR1 SGHRS and CDR2 YFSETQ. With 5 bases removed from V and 0 bases from J, the gap between germline ends came to 14 bases. This CDR3 is built from 15 residues.

This chain joins TRBV2 and TRBJ1-5; 7 bases fit TRBD1. The CDR3 consists of 14 residues. Germline CDR1 SNHLY, CDR2 FYNNEI. V was clipped by 5 bases and J by 2 bases; unmatched bases: 3. The CDR3 nucleotides read TGTGCCAGCAGTCCCACAGGGGGCAATCAGCCCCAGCATTTT. This translates into CASSPTGGNQPQHF. Drawing the rest from reference TRBV2 and TRBJ1-5, the complete variable domain is EPEVTQTPSHQVTQMGQEVILRCVPISNHLYFYWYRQILGQKVEFLVSFYNNEISEKSEIFDDQFSVERPDGSNFTLKIRSTKLEDSAMYFCASSPTGGNQPQHFGDGTRLSIL.

The V call is TRBV6-2 or TRBV6-3, the J call TRBJ1-1, with D possibly matching TRBD1 (5 bases). The V and J ends lost 2 bases and 5 bases respectively, with 9 bases between them. Germline CDR1 is MNHEY and CDR2 is SVGEGT. The CDR3 has 13 residues. CDR3 nucleotide sequence: TGTGCCAGCAGTTACGACGCAGGGACTGAAGCTTTCTTT. Residues: CASSYDAGTEAFF.

The gene calls are TRBV7-9 and TRBJ2-7, with 12 bases lining up with TRBD2. This CDR3 spans 16 amino acids. Germline CDR1 and CDR2: SEHNR and FQNEAQ (reference sequence). The J segment lost 2 bases and the V segment lost 3 bases, leaving 5 bases of the junction unmatched. The CDR3 coding sequence is TGTGCCAGCAGCTTCACGACTAGCGGGGGAACCTACGAGCAGTACTTC. Protein: CASSFTTSGGTYEQYF.

As to this clone: In the same sample, other DNA sequences code for this CDR3. V and J are TRBV6-5 and TRBJ1-5; 7 bases agree with TRBD1. There are 15 residues in the CDR3. J gave up 8 bases and V 5 bases, and 12 bases lay outside the gene matches. CDR1 MNHEY and CDR2 SVGAGI come from the germline V gene. CDR3 DNA: TGTGCCAGCAGTCAGGTCGGACAGGCCAGCGAGCCCCAGCATTTT. The encoded protein is CASSQVGQASEPQHF.

J is TRBJ2-3 and V is TRBV6-2 or TRBV6-3; TRBD2 is a possible D gene (6 bases). Deletions cut 2 bases from V and 7 bases from J, with 22 bases between. CDR1 and CDR2 from the germline V gene are MNHEY and SVGEGT. The CDR3 loop spans 17 amino acids. The CDR3 reads CASSYPNGDGGKNTQYF. Here the CDR3 DNA reads TGTGCCAGCAGTTACCCCAATGGAGACGGGGGAAAGAATACGCAGTATTTT.

This chain connects TRBV23-1 to TRBJ1-2; a weak D match, TRBD1 (5 bases). TRBV23-1 is recorded as an ORF, its role being uncertain. The CDR3 is made up of 16 amino acids. The V end was cut by 0 bases, the J end by 0 bases, with 11 bases between. DNA for the CDR3: TGCGCCAGCAGTCAATCGAAGAGACAGCCTAACTATGGCTACACCTTC. Encoded protein: CASSQSKRQPNYGYTF.

The genes are TRBV7-9 and TRBJ1-3, with D perhaps TRBD1 (5 bases). CDR1 SEHNR and CDR2 FQNEAQ come from the germline V gene (reference sequence). Trimming took off 5 bases at V and 1 base at J, with 15 bases between the two ends. The CDR3 has 16 residues. The CDR3 DNA reads as TGTGCCAGCAGCGAGCGGGACCCGAAATCTGGAAACACCATATATTTT. Translation: CASSERDPKSGNTIYF.

The rearrangement joins TRBV10-2 to TRBJ2-7, with D perhaps TRBD1 (6 bases). CDR3 length: 13 amino acids. Per germline, CDR1 WSHSY and CDR2 SAAADI. V was trimmed by 6 bases and J by 6 bases, leaving 15 bases between them. CDR3 region: CASRATGYVEQYF. The DNA for the CDR3 is TGCGCCAGCAGGGCAACAGGGTACGTCGAGCAGTACTTC.

The chain joins TRBV2 to TRBJ2-1; TRBD2 matches 9 bases. Unmatched junction bases numbered 10, after V lost 3 bases and J lost 10 bases. This CDR3 spans 15 amino acids. Germline V lookup: CDR1 SNHLY, CDR2 FYNNEI. CDR3 DNA sequence: TGTGCCAGCAGTGAGAAGGGCGGGGGGGCCTTGGAGCAGTTCTTC. This sequence encodes CASSEKGGGALEQFF.

This clone occurred once. The chain uses TRBV28 and TRBJ2-7; TRBD1 matches at 8 bases. The V segment lost 6 bases and the J segment 4 bases; nucleotides outside the gene matches: 8. The CDR3 runs 14 residues. The germline V gene encodes CDR1 MDHEN and CDR2 SYDVKM. The CDR3, as DNA: TGTGCCAGCAGCTACGGACAGGGAATTTACGAGCAGTACTTC. This sequence encodes CASSYGQGIYEQYF.

The chain combines TRBV5-4 with TRBJ1-4, with D uncertain. The CDR3 is 15 residues long. The V and J ends lost 1 base and 4 bases respectively, with 11 bases between them. Looked up from germline, CDR1 is SGHNT and CDR2 is YYREEE (reference sequence). DNA for the CDR3: TGTGCCAGCAGCTTGAGTTCCGGAGTTAATGAAAAACTGTTTTTT. Amino acid sequence: CASSLSSGVNEKLFF.

This clone has only one observation. Compared with germline, one end of the junction differs, possibly owing to a read error. The chain couples TRBV3-1 (or the pseudogene TRBV3-2) to TRBJ2-5; 15 nucleotides line up with TRBD2. Germline V gene lookup returns CDR1 LGHDT and CDR2 YNNKEL (reference sequence). The CDR3 has 17 residues. The CDR3 loop is CASSQGLAGGPQETQYF. The CDR3 DNA reads as TGTGCCAGCAGTCAAGGACTAGCGGGGGGGCCACAAGAGACCCAGTACTTC.

J is TRBJ2-2 and V is TRBV5-1; 7 bases map to TRBD1. The germline V gene has CDR1 SGHRS and CDR2 YFSETQ. The CDR3 consists of 13 residues. Germline trimming cut 3 bases from V and 8 bases from J; bases unmatched to any gene: 4. CDR3 in DNA: TGCGCCAGCAGCTGGGACAGATCAGGGGAGCTGTTTTTT. As protein: CASSWDRSGELFF.

The rearrangement uses TRBV10-3 and TRBJ2-1, with 7 bases identical to TRBD2. J gave up 4 bases and V 0 bases, and 6 bases lay outside the gene matches. CDR1 is ENHRY, CDR2 SYGVKD, per germline. The CDR3 length is 16 residues. CDR3 in DNA: TGTGCCATCAGTGAGTCCCCGGGCGGGGGATACAATGAGCAGTTCTTC. Protein product: CAISESPGGGYNEQFF.

This chain connects TRBV9 to TRBJ2-7, with D perhaps matching TRBD1 (8 bases). This CDR3 has 16 amino acids. Trimming shortened V by 4 bases and J by 0 bases, and 17 bases separated the two germline ends. Germline V gene lookup returns CDR1 SGDLS and CDR2 YYNGEE. The DNA for the CDR3 is TGTGCCAGCAGCCCGGGGGGACAGGCGAACTCCTACGAGCAGTACTTC. Residues: CASSPGGQANSYEQYF.